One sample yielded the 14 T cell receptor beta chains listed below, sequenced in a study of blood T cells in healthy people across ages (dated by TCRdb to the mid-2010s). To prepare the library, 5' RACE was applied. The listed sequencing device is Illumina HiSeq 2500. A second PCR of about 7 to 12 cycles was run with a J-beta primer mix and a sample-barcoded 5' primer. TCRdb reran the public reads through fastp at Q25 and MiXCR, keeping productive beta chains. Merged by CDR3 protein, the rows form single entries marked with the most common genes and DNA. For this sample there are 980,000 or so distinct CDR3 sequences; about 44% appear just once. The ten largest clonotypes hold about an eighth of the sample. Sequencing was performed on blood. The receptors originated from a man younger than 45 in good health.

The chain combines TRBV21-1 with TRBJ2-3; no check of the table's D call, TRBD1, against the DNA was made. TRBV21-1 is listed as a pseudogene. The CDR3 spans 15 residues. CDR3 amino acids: CASRGGTVCTDTQYF. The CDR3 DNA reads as TGTGCCAGCAGAGGGGGGACAGTTTGCACAGATACGCAGTATTTT.

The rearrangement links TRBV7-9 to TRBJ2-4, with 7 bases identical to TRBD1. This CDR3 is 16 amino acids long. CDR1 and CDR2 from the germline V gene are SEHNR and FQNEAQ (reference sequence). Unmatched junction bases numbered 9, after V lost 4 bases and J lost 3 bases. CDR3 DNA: TGTGCCAGCAGCTACGTTTACCGGGACAGCAAAAACATTCAGTACTTC. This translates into CASSYVYRDSKNIQYF.

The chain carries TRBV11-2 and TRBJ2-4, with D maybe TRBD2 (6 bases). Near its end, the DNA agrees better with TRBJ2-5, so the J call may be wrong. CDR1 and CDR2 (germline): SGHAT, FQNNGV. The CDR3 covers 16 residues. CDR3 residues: CASSFPLTGVQETQYF. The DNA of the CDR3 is TGTGCCAGCAGCTTCCCCTTGACGGGAGTCCAAGAGACCCAGTACTTC.

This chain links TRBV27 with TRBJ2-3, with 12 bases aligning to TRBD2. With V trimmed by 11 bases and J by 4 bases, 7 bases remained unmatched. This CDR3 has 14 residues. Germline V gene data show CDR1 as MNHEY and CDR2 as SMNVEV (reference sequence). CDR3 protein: CAAFSSGGADTQYF. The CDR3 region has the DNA TGTGCCGCGTTCTCTAGCGGGGGGGCAGATACGCAGTATTTT.

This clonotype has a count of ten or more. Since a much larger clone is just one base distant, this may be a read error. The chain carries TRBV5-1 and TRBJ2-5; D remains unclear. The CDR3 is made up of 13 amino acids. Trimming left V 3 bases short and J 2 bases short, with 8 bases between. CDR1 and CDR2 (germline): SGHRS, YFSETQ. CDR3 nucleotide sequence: TGCGCCAGCAGCTGGTATCAACAAGAGACCCAGTACTTC. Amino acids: CASSWYQQETQYF.

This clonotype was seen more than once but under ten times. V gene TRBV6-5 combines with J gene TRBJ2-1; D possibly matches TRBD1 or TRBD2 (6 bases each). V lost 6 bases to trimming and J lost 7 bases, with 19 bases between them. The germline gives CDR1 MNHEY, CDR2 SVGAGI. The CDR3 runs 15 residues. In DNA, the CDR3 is TGTGCCAGCAGCTATACCGGGGGCGGTGTGAATGAGCAGTTCTTC. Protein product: CASSYTGGGVNEQFF.

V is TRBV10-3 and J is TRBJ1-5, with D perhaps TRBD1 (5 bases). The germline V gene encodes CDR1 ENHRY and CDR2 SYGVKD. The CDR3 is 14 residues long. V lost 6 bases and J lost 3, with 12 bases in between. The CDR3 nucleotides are TGTGCCATCAGGGGACGGGGGGACAATCAGCCCCAGCATTTT. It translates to CAIRGRGDNQPQHF.

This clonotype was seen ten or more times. CDR3 in amino acids: CASSLSAAGSYQPQHF. The DNA of the CDR3 is TGTGCCAGCAGCTTATCAGCGGCGGGGAGTTATCAGCCCCAGCATTTT. The chain has TRBV7-3 and TRBJ1-5, with D hard to call. Deletions cut 2 bases from V and 5 bases from J, with 16 bases between. Per the germline V gene, CDR1 is SGHTA and CDR2 is FQGTGA. The CDR3 is 16 amino acids.

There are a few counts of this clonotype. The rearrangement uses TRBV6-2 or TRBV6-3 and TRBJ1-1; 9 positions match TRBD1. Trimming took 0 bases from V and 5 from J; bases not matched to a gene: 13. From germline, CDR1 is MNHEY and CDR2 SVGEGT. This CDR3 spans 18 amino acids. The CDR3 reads CASSYSLETGGGWTEAFF. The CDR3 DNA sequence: TGTGCCAGCAGTTACTCGCTTGAGACAGGGGGAGGATGGACTGAAGCTTTCTTT.

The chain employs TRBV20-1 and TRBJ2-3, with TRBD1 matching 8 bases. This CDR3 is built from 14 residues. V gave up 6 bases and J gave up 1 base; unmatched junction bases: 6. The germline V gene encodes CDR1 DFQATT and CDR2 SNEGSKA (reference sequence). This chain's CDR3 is CSASGTGGTDTQYF. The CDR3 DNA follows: TGCAGTGCCTCCGGGACAGGTGGCACAGATACGCAGTATTTT.

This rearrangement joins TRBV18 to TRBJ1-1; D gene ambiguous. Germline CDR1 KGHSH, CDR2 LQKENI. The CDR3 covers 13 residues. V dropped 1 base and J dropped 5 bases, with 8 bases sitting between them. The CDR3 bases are TGTGCCAGCTCACCACTGGGATGGACTGAAGCTTTCTTT. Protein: CASSPLGWTEAFF.

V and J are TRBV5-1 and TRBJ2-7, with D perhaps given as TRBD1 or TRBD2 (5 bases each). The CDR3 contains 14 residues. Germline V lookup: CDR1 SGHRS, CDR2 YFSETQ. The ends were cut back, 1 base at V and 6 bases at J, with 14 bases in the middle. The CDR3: CASSLPSRAGEQYF. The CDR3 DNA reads TGCGCCAGCAGCTTGCCATCCAGGGCGGGCGAGCAGTACTTC.

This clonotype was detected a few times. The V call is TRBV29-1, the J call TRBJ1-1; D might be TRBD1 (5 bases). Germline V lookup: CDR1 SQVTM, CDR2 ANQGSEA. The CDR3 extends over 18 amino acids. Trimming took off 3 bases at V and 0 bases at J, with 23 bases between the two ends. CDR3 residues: CSVDGQGETSTLNTEAFF. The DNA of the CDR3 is TGCAGCGTTGACGGGCAGGGAGAGACCTCTACCTTGAACACTGAAGCTTTCTTT.

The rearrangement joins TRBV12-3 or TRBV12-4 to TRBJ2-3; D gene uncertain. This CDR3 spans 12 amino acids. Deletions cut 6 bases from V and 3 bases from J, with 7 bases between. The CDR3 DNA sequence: TGTGCCAGCAGATTACAGACAGATACGCAGTATTTT. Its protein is CASRLQTDTQYF.